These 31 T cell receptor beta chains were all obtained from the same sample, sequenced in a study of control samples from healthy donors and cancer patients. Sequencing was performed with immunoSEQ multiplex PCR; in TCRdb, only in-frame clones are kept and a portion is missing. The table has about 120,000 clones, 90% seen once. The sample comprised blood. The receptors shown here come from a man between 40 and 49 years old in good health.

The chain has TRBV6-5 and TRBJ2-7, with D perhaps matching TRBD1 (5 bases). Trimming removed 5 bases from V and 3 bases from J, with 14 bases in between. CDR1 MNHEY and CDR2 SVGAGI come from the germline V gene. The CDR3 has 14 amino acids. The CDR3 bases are TGTGCCAGCAGTAGGACACCTACCCACTACGAGCAGTACTTC. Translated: CASSRTPTHYEQYF.

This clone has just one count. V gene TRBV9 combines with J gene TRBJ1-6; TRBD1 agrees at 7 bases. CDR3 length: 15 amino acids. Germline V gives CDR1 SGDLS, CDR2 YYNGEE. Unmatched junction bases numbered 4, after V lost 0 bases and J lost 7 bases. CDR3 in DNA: TGTGCCAGCAGCGTAGCTCCGGGACAGAATTCACCCCTCCACTTT. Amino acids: CASSVAPGQNSPLHF. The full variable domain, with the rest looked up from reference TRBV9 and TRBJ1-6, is DSGVTQTPKHLITATGQRVTLRCSPRSGDLSVYWYQQSLDQGLQFLIQYYNGEERAKGNILERFSAQQFPDLHSELNLSSLELGDSALYFCASSVAPGQNSPLHFGNGTRLTVT.

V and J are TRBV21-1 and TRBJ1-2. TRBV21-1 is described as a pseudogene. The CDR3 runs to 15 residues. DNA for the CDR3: TGTGCCAGCAGCAAAGCGGTAAAGGGTAGGAATGGCTACACCTTC. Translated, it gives CASSKAVKGRNGYTF.

CDR3 sequence (DNA): TGTGCCAGCAGTGATCTAAGGGGGCGCTCACCCCTCCACTTT. It codes for CASSDLRGRSPLHF. The chain is built from TRBV2 and TRBJ1-6, with 7 bases fitting TRBD1. Germline V lookup: CDR1 SNHLY, CDR2 FYNNEI. J gave up 10 bases and V 3 bases, and 6 bases lay outside the gene matches. The CDR3 contains 14 residues.

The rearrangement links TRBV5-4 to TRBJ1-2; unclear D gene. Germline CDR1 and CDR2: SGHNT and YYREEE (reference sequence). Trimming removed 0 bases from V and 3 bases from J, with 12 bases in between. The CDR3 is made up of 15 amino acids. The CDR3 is CASSLESSFYYGYTF. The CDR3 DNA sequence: TGTGCCAGCAGCTTGGAAAGTAGCTTTTACTATGGCTACACCTTC. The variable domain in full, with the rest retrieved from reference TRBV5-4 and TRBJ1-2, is ETGVTQSPTHLIKTRGQQVTLRCSSQSGHNTVSWYQQALGQGPQFIFQYYREEENGRGNFPPRFSGLQFPNYSSELNVNALELDDSALYLCASSLESSFYYGYTFGSGTRLTVV.

The CDR3 DNA follows: TGCGCCAGCAGTCAACCGGGACAGGGGCCTCTGGAGACCCAGTACTTC. This codes for CASSQPGQGPLETQYF. The chain employs TRBV23-1 and TRBJ2-5; 10 nucleotides match TRBD1. TRBV23-1 is an open reading frame, and its role is uncertain. Losses at the gene ends were 2 bases for V and 5 bases for J; bases not matched to a gene: 8. The CDR3 covers 16 residues.

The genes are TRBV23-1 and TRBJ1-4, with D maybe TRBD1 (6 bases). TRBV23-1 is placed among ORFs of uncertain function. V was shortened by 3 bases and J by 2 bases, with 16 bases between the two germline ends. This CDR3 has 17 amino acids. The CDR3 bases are TGCGCCAGCAGTCACTCGCGGGGGCCGGGGACTAATGAAAAACTGTTTTTT. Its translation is CASSHSRGPGTNEKLFF.

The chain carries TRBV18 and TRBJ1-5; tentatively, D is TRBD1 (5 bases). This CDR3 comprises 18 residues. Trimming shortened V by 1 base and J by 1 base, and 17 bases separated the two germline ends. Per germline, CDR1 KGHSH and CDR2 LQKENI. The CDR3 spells CASSPLQQVGQSNQPQHF. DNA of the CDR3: TGTGCCAGCTCACCACTACAACAGGTCGGACAAAGCAATCAGCCCCAGCATTTT.

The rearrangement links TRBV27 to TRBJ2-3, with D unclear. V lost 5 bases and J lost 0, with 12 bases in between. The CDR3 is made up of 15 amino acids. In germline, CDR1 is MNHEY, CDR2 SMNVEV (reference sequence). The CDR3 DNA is TGTGCCAGCAGTCCAGTACGGATAAGCACAGATACGCAGTATTTT. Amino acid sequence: CASSPVRISTDTQYF.

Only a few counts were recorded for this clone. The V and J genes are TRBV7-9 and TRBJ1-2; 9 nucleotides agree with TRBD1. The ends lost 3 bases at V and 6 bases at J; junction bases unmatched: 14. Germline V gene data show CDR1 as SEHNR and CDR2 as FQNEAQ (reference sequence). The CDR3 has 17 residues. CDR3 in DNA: TGTGCCAGCAGCTTCCGGGACAGGGATGTCAGTGGGGATGGCTACACCTTC. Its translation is CASSFRDRDVSGDGYTF.

The CDR3 protein is CASSSLDTDTQYF. The CDR3 bases are TGTGCCAGCAGCTCCTTAGACACAGATACGCAGTATTTT. The genes are TRBV11-2 and TRBJ2-3; D unclear. CDR1 and CDR2 from the germline V gene are SGHAT and FQNNGV. This CDR3 spans 13 amino acids. The germline V and J ends were trimmed by 4 bases and 2 bases, with 7 bases remaining between them.

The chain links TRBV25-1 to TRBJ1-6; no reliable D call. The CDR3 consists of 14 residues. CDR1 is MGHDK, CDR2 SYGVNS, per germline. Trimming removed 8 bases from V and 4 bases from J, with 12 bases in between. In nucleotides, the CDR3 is TGTGCCAGCTCGAGGTCAGCTTATAATTCACCCCTCCACTTT. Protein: CASSRSAYNSPLHF.

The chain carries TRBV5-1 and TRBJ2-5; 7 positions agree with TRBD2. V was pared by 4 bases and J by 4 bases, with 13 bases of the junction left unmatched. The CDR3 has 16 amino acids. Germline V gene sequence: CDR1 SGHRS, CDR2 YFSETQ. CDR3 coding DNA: TGCGCCAGCAGCACCAGACTAGCATCGGAGTTAGAGACCCAGTACTTC. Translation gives CASSTRLASELETQYF.

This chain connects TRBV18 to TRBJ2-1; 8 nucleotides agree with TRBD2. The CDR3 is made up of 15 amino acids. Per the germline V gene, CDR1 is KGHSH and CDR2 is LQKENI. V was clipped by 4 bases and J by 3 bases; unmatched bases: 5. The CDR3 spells CASSLTGTSYNEQFF. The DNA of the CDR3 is TGTGCCAGCTCACTTACCGGGACTAGCTACAATGAGCAGTTCTTC.

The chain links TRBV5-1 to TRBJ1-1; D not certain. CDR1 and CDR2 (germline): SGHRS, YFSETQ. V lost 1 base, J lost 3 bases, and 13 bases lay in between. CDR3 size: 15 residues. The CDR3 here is CASSLLPTTDTEAFF. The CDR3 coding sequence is TGCGCCAGCAGCTTGCTGCCCACAACCGACACTGAAGCTTTCTTT.

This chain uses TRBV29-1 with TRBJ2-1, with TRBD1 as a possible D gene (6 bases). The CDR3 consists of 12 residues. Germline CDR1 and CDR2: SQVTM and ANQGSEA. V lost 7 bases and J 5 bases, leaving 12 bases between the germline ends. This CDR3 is CSDRTADNEQFF. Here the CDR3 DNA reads TGCAGCGACCGGACAGCGGACAATGAGCAGTTCTTC.

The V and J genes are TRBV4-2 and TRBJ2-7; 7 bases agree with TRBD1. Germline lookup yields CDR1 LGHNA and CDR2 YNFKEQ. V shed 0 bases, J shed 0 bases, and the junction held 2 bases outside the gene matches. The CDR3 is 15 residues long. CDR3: CASSQERDSSYEQYF. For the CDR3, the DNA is TGTGCCAGCAGCCAAGAAAGGGACAGCTCCTACGAGCAGTACTTC.

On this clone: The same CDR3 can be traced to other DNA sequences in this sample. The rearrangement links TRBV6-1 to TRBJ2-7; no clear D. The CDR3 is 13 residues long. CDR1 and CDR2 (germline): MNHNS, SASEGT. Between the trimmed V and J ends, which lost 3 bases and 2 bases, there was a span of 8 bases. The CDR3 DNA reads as TGTGCCAGCAGTGAGCGTGCCCCCTACGAGCAGTACTTC. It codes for CASSERAPYEQYF.

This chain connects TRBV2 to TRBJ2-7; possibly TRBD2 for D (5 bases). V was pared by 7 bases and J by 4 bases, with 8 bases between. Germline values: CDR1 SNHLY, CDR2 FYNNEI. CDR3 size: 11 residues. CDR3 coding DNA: TGTGCCAGCACGGACTGGTACGAGCAGTACTTC. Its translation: CASTDWYEQYF.

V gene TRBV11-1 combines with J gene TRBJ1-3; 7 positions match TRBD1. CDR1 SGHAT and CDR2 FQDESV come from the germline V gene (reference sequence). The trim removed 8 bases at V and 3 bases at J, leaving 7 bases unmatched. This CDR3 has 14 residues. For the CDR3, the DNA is TGTGCCAGCGGCCACGACAGGGTTGGAAACACCATATATTTT. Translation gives CASGHDRVGNTIYF.

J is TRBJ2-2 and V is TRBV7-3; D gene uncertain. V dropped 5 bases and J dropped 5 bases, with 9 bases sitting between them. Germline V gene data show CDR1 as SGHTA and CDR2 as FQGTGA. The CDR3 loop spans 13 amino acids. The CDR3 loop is CASSVDRTGELFF. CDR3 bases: TGTGCCAGCAGCGTCGACCGAACCGGGGAGCTGTTTTTT.

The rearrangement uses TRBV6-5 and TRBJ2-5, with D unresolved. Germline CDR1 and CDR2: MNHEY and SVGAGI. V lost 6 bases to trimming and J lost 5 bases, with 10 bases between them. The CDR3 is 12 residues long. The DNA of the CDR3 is TGTGCCAGCAGGATGGTGGAGGAGACCCAGTACTTC. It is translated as CASRMVEETQYF.

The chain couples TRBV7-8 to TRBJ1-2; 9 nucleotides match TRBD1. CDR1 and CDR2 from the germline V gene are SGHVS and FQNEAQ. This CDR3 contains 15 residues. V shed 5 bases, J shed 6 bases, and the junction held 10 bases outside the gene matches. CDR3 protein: CASSLTGGPLDGYTF. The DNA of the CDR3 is TGTGCCAGCAGCCTGACAGGGGGGCCGTTAGATGGCTACACCTTC.

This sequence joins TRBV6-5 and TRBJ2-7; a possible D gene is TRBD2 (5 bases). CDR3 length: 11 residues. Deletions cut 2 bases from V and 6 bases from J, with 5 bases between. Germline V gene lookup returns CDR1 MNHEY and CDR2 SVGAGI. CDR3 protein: CASSYGSEQYF. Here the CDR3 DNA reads TGTGCCAGCAGTTACGGGAGCGAGCAGTACTTC.

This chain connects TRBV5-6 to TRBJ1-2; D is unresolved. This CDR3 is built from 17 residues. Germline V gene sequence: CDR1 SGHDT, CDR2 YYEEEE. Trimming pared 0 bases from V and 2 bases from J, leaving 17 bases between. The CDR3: CASSLVDVASANYGYTF. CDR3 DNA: TGTGCCAGCAGCTTGGTAGACGTCGCCTCCGCCAACTATGGCTACACCTTC.

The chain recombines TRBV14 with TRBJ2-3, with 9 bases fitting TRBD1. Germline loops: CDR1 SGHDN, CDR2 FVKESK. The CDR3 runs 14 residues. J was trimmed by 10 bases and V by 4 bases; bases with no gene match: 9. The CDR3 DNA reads TGTGCCAGCAGCCCGTTGGGACAGGGTAGATCGCAGTATTTT. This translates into CASSPLGQGRSQYF. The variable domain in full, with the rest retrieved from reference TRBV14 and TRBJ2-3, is EAGVTQFPSHSVIEKGQTVTLRCDPISGHDNLYWYRRVMGKEIKFLLHFVKESKQDESGMPNNRFLAERTGGTYSTLKVQPAELEDSGVYFCASSPLGQGRSQYFGPGTRLTVL.

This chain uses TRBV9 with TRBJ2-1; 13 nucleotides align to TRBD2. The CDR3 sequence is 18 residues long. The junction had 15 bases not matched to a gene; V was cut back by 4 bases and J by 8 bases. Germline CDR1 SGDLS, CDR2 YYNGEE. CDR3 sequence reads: CASSSDGTSGAQLHEQFF. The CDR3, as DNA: TGTGCCAGCAGCTCAGACGGGACTAGCGGGGCCCAATTACATGAGCAGTTCTTC.

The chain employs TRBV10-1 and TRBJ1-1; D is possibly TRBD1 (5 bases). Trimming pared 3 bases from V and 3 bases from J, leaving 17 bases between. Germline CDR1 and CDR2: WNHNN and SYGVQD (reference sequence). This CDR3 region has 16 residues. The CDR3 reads CASSDPRQRRDTEAFF. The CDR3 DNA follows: TGCGCCAGCAGTGACCCTCGACAGAGACGGGACACTGAAGCTTTCTTT.

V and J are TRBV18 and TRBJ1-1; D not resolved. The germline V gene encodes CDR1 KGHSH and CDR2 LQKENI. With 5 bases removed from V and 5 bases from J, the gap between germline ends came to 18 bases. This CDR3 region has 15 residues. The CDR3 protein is CASSSTPDKNTEAFF. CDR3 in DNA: TGTGCCAGCTCATCAACCCCCGACAAGAATACTGAAGCTTTCTTT.

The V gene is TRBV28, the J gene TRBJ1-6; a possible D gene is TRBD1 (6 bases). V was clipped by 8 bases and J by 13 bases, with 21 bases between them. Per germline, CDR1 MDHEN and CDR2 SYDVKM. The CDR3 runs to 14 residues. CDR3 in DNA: TGTGCCAGCGCGACCGGGGGCCCCTTTAGGCCCCTCCACTTT. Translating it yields CASATGGPFRPLHF.

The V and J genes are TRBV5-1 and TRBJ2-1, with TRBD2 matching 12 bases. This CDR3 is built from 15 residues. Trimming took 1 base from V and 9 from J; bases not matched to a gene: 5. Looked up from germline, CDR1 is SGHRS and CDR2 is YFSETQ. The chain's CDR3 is CASSLRLAGGIEQFF. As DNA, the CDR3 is TGCGCCAGCAGCTTGAGGCTAGCGGGGGGGATTGAGCAGTTCTTC.